The 26 T cell receptor beta chains in this list originate from one sample, sequenced in a study of cytotoxic CD8 clonotypes in ibrutinib-treated CLL. Some clones are missing from TCRdb's copy, which holds only in-frame ones; the method was immunoSEQ multiplex PCR. This table has about 57,000 clones, 50% to 70% appearing once. The sample consisted of PBMCs, taken after 24 months of ibrutinib treatment. Receptor source: a human donor with chronic lymphocytic leukemia.

This clone was seen only a few times. The V and J genes are TRBV11-2 and TRBJ2-1; TRBD1 aligns across 7 bases. The CDR3 totals 15 residues. V was clipped by 8 bases and J by 4 bases; unmatched bases: 11. The germline gives CDR1 SGHAT, CDR2 FQNNGV. The DNA for the CDR3 is TGTGCCAGCTTAGGTCCGGGACAGCTATACAATGAGCAGTTCTTC. The encoded protein is CASLGPGQLYNEQFF.

The chain joins TRBV18 to TRBJ1-6, with 10 nucleotides matching TRBD1. The germline V gene has CDR1 KGHSH and CDR2 LQKENI. With 5 bases clipped from V and 10 bases from J, the junction kept 2 bases outside the gene matches. This CDR3 contains 13 residues. The CDR3 bases are TGTGCCAGCTCAAGGACAGGGGGATCACCCCTCCACTTT. Translation gives CASSRTGGSPLHF.

A single count supports this clone. This chain links TRBV27 with TRBJ2-3; no clear D gene. The CDR3 spans 13 residues. Trimming cost V 3 bases and J 4 bases, with 8 bases left between them. Germline values: CDR1 MNHEY, CDR2 SMNVEV (reference sequence). The CDR3 is CASSFHTSDTQYF. The CDR3 DNA is TGTGCCAGCAGTTTTCACACCTCAGATACGCAGTATTTT.

This chain links TRBV19 with TRBJ1-1, with 8 bases identical to TRBD1. The CDR3 is made up of 15 amino acids. Germline-derived CDR1 and CDR2 are LNHDA and SQIVND (reference sequence). Trimming cost V 7 bases and J 5 bases; bases outside gene matches: 12. The CDR3 region is CASTGTGIFGTEAFF. CDR3 in DNA: TGTGCCAGTACCGGGACAGGAATCTTTGGGACTGAAGCTTTCTTT.

This clone was observed at least ten times. The CDR3 sequence: CASSWTQNYGYTF. DNA of the CDR3: TGTGCCAGCAGTTGGACACAGAACTATGGCTACACCTTC. The chain links TRBV6-6 to TRBJ1-2; possible D gene TRBD1, 5 bases. CDR3 size: 13 residues. Germline loops: CDR1 MNHNY, CDR2 SVGAGI (reference sequence). The ends were cut back, 4 bases at V and 2 bases at J, with 8 bases in the middle.

The chain employs TRBV7-2 and TRBJ1-1; D is uncertain. The V gene lost 6 bases and the J gene lost 4 bases, with 12 bases spanning the gap. CDR3 length: 13 amino acids. Looked up from germline, CDR1 is SGHTA and CDR2 is FQGNSA. DNA for the CDR3: TGTGCCAGCAGAGCAACTGGGAGCACTGAAGCTTTCTTT. Its protein product is CASRATGSTEAFF.

This clone has more than one count but fewer than ten. The chain joins TRBV10-1 to TRBJ1-1, with unresolved D. Germline CDR1 reads WNHNN; CDR2 reads SYGVQD (reference sequence). The V gene lost 5 bases and the J gene lost 1 base, with 2 bases spanning the gap. The CDR3 loop spans 11 amino acids. CDR3 sequence (DNA): TGCGCCAGCAGTCGGAACACTGAAGCTTTCTTT. As protein: CASSRNTEAFF.

The chain is built from TRBV2 and TRBJ2-7, with D perhaps TRBD1 (6 bases). V dropped 2 bases and J dropped 2 bases, with 10 bases sitting between them. Germline lookup yields CDR1 SNHLY and CDR2 FYNNEI. This CDR3 is built from 14 residues. CDR3 coding DNA: TGTGCCAGCAGTGAACTGCCAGGGGCCTACGAGCAGTACGTC. Amino acids: CASSELPGAYEQYV.

CDR3 protein: CASSEAGSNIAGELFF. CDR3 DNA sequence: TGTGCCAGCAGTGAAGCGGGGTCGAACATCGCCGGGGAGCTGTTTTTT. The chain carries TRBV2 and TRBJ2-2, with D uncertain. The CDR3 consists of 16 residues. Trimming took off 0 bases at V and 6 bases at J, with 14 bases between the two ends. The germline V gene has CDR1 SNHLY and CDR2 FYNNEI.

The chain is built from TRBV28 and TRBJ2-4; maybe TRBD1 (5 bases). Germline lookup yields CDR1 MDHEN and CDR2 SYDVKM. This CDR3 contains 17 residues. Trimming left V 3 bases short and J 1 base short, with 16 bases between. CDR3: CASSLSVAGRAKNIQYF. DNA for the CDR3: TGTGCCAGCAGTTTGTCGGTGGCAGGGCGGGCCAAAAACATTCAGTACTTC.

This clone was picked up many times. The rearrangement uses TRBV19 and TRBJ1-3; D is perhaps TRBD1 (5 bases). V was shortened by 4 bases and J by 2 bases, with 12 bases between the two germline ends. Per germline, CDR1 LNHDA and CDR2 SQIVND (reference sequence). This CDR3 is 15 amino acids long. DNA for the CDR3: TGTGCCAGTAGTAGTCAGGGATTTGCTGGAAACACCATATATTTT. Protein product: CASSSQGFAGNTIYF.

The chain recombines TRBV2 with TRBJ1-4, with 7 bases fitting TRBD1. V gave up 6 bases and J gave up 10 bases; unmatched junction bases: 14. The CDR3 totals 15 residues. CDR1 SNHLY and CDR2 FYNNEI come from the germline V gene. The CDR3 region is CASREEDAQGGKLFF. The CDR3 DNA reads TGTGCCAGCAGGGAGGAGGACGCGCAGGGGGGAAAACTGTTTTTT.

In DNA form, the CDR3 reads TGTGCCAGCAGCTTGTTTATATCGGGAAACACCATATATTTT. It specifies CASSLFISGNTIYF. This chain connects TRBV5-6 to TRBJ1-3; D is unclear. CDR3 length: 14 amino acids. Germline-derived CDR1 and CDR2 are SGHDT and YYEEEE. The ends were cut back, 1 base at V and 4 bases at J, with 9 bases in the middle.

The sample holds one count of this clone. V and J are TRBV6-5 and TRBJ2-5; 7 nucleotides line up with TRBD2. There are 16 residues in the CDR3. Germline assignment: CDR1 MNHEY and CDR2 SVGAGI. V lost 4 bases to trimming and J lost 10 bases; unmatched junction nucleotides: 18. DNA of the CDR3: TGTGCCAGCAGTTCCCGAACGGCCGGGACTACCATAGACCAGTACTTC. Translating it yields CASSSRTAGTTIDQYF.

This clone has only a few counts. The chain employs TRBV29-1 and TRBJ2-1; D possibly corresponds to TRBD2 (6 bases). The CDR3 runs 10 residues. The ends were cut back, 7 bases at V and 13 bases at J, with 14 bases in the middle. The germline V gene has CDR1 SQVTM and CDR2 ANQGSEA. The CDR3 spells CSAGGGLQFF. CDR3 bases: TGCAGCGCCGGAGGTGGACTACAGTTCTTC.

The chain carries TRBV29-1 and TRBJ1-1; D is possibly TRBD1 (6 bases). The germline CDR1 and CDR2 sequences are SQVTM and ANQGSEA. This CDR3 has 15 amino acids. V was trimmed by 0 bases and J by 3 bases, leaving 14 bases between them. CDR3: CSVEDLWGLHTEAFF. CDR3 bases: TGCAGCGTTGAAGATCTCTGGGGGCTCCACACTGAAGCTTTCTTT.

In this sample, this clone turned up a few times. The chain is built from TRBV28 and TRBJ1-5; perhaps TRBD1 as D (5 bases). This CDR3 contains 13 residues. The germline gives CDR1 MDHEN, CDR2 SYDVKM. Trimming removed 2 bases from V and 10 bases from J, with 12 bases in between. CDR3 residues: CASSLAWGGPQHF. CDR3 nucleotides: TGTGCCAGCAGTTTAGCGTGGGGGGGTCCCCAGCATTTT.

This chain uses TRBV27 with TRBJ2-1, with 12 bases matching TRBD2. CDR1 is MNHEY, CDR2 SMNVEV, per germline (reference sequence). J gave up 0 bases and V 0 bases, and 9 bases lay outside the gene matches. The CDR3 consists of 20 residues. CDR3: CASSLSILLAGGSSYNEQFF. CDR3 DNA: TGTGCCAGCAGTTTATCCATTTTGCTAGCGGGGGGGAGCTCCTACAATGAGCAGTTCTTC.

This clone was counted only a few times. The V call is TRBV29-1, the J call TRBJ2-1; 12 bases are shared with TRBD2. The V segment lost 4 bases and the J segment 4 bases; nucleotides outside the gene matches: 2. The CDR3 has 14 amino acids. Germline CDR1 SQVTM, CDR2 ANQGSEA. The CDR3 DNA is TGCAGCGTTGGTGGACTAGCGGGATACAATGAGCAGTTCTTC. It is translated as CSVGGLAGYNEQFF.

This clone has more than one count but fewer than ten. The chain uses TRBV28 and TRBJ2-1; a weak D match, TRBD2 (7 bases). Germline V gene sequence: CDR1 MDHEN, CDR2 SYDVKM. There are 17 residues in the CDR3. The V end was cut by 5 bases, the J end by 7 bases, with 24 bases between. CDR3 residues: CASSPGRGRADRNEQFF. CDR3 DNA: TGTGCCAGCAGTCCGGGGAGGGGGAGGGCCGATAGAAATGAGCAGTTCTTC.

This clone has more than one count but fewer than ten. The V and J genes are TRBV5-4 and TRBJ2-5, with D perhaps matching TRBD1 (7 bases). Looked up from germline, CDR1 is SGHNT and CDR2 is YYREEE (reference sequence). With 4 bases removed from V and 3 bases from J, the gap between germline ends came to 19 bases. The CDR3 contains 16 residues. CDR3 region: CASSPRPQGEEETQYF. Here the CDR3 DNA reads TGTGCCAGCAGCCCGCGCCCTCAGGGGGAGGAAGAGACCCAGTACTTC.

This clone was detected only a few times. The chain's CDR3 is CASNGGRNYGYTF. CDR3 coding DNA: TGTGCCAGCAACGGCGGACGGAACTATGGCTACACCTTC. This rearrangement joins TRBV6-5 to TRBJ1-2, with D unresolved. The germline gives CDR1 MNHEY, CDR2 SVGAGI. The length of the CDR3 is 13 residues. V lost 7 bases and J lost 2, with 11 bases in between.

This chain links TRBV7-2 with TRBJ2-7; 7 nucleotides line up with TRBD1. J lost 4 bases, V lost 1 base, and 7 bases had no gene match. The CDR3 is 15 amino acids. Germline-derived CDR1 and CDR2 are SGHTA and FQGNSA. CDR3 bases: TGTGCCAGCAGCTTAGACTCGGGGACAGAATACGAGCAGTACTTC. It translates to CASSLDSGTEYEQYF.

The chain links TRBV7-2 to TRBJ2-3; D unresolved. The CDR3 runs 12 residues. In germline, CDR1 is SGHTA, CDR2 FQGNSA. Trimming shortened V by 2 bases and J by 0 bases, and 0 bases separated the two germline ends. This chain's CDR3 is CASSLSTDTQYF. The CDR3 DNA is TGTGCCAGCAGCTTAAGCACAGATACGCAGTATTTT.

This chain uses TRBV6-5 with TRBJ2-1; D is undetermined. CDR1 is MNHEY and CDR2 is SVGAGI in the germline V gene. The CDR3 runs to 15 residues. Trimming removed 0 bases at V and 3 bases at J, with 9 bases between. The CDR3 DNA reads as TGTGCCAGCAGTTACTCCCCTTGGGGCTACAATGAGCAGTTCTTC. Translating it yields CASSYSPWGYNEQFF.

CDR3 protein: CAEGGGAETQYF. The CDR3 bases are TGTGCCGAGGGCGGCGGGGCCGAGACCCAGTACTTC. This sequence joins TRBV2 and TRBJ2-5; a weak D match, TRBD2 (6 bases). CDR1 SNHLY and CDR2 FYNNEI come from the germline V gene. V was cut by 11 bases and J by 5 bases, with 15 bases left in between. The CDR3 is 12 residues long.